The subject of this entry is one T cell receptor beta chain. The germline gives CDR1 MGHRA, CDR2 YSYEKL. V gave up 4 bases and J gave up 7 bases; unmatched junction bases: 5. This CDR3 has 15 amino acids. This sample is part of a study of shared clonotypes between healthy human individuals. Repertoires were generated with immunoSEQ multiplex PCR, while TCRdb's copy carries only in-frame clones and drops some. The sample includes approximately 530,000 clones, more than 95% of them seen just once. This chain connects TRBV4-1 to TRBJ2-1; the match to TRBD2 covers 12 bases. This receptor was obtained from a woman under 40 in good health. Sequences were obtained from naive CD4+ T cells sorted from blood. Subset noted: CD45RA+ positively selected. The DNA for the CDR3 is TGCGCCAGCAGCCTGACTAGCGGGAGAGGGAATGAGCAGTTCTTC. Translated, it gives CASSLTSGRGNEQFF.